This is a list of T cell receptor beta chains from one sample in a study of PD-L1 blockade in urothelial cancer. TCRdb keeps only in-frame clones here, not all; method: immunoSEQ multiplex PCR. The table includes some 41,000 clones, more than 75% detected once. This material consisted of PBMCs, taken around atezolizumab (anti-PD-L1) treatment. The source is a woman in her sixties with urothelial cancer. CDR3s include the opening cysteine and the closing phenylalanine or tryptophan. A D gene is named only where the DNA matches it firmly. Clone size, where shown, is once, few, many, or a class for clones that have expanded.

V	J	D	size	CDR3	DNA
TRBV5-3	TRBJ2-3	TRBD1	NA	CARSLDLCSQGVEDTQYF	TGTGCCAGAAGCTTGGATCTTTGTTCACAGGGGGTTGAAGATACGCAGTATTTT
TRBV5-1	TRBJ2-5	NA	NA	CASSLGEETQYF	TGCGCCAGCAGCTTGGGCGAAGAGACCCAGTACTTC
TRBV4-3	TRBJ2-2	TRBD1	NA	CASSQDRTGAYTGELFF	TGCGCCAGCAGCCAAGATAGGACAGGGGCCTACACCGGGGAGCTGTTTTTT
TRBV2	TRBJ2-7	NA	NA	CASSTGTDPYEQYF	TGTGCCAGCAGTACCGGGACTGATCCCTACGAGCAGTACTTC
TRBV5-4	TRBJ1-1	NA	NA	CASSLRQLNTEAFF	TGTGCCAGCAGCTTAAGACAGCTCAACACTGAAGCTTTCTTT
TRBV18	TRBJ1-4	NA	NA	CASSPSGVDEKLFF	TGTGCCAGCTCACCATCGGGTGTCGATGAAAAACTGTTTTTT
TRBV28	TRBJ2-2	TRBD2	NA	CASSPRDYRTGELFF	TGTGCCAGCAGCCCCAGGGACTACCGCACCGGGGAGCTGTTTTTT
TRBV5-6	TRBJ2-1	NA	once	CASSSTGTPEDEQFF	TGTGCCAGCAGCTCCACAGGGACCCCTGAAGATGAGCAGTTCTTC
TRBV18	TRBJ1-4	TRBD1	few	CASSPTAGGNEKLFF	TGTGCCAGCTCACCAACCGCAGGGGGTAATGAAAAACTGTTTTTT
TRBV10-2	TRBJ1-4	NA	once	CASSEGHSQEKLFF	TGCGCCAGCAGTGAGGGACATTCTCAGGAAAAACTGTTTTTT
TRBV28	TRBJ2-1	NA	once	CASTTIRRRNNEQFF	TGTGCCAGCACCACGATTCGAAGGAGAAACAATGAGCAGTTCTTC
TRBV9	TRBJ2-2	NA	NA	CASSVDGNTGELFF	TGTGCCAGCAGCGTAGACGGGAACACCGGGGAGCTGTTTTTT
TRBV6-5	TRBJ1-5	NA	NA	CASSYWAGDQPQHF	TGTGCCAGCAGTTACTGGGCCGGTGATCAGCCCCAGCATTTT
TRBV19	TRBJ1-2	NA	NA	CASSIDEWGYTF	TGTGCCAGTAGTATAGACGAGTGGGGCTACACCTTC
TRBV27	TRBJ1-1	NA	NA	CASSLQGISTEAFF	TGTGCCAGCAGTTTACAGGGAATAAGCACTGAAGCTTTCTTT
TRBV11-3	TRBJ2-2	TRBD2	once	CASSLSGTSFYTGELFF	TGTGCCAGCAGCTTATCTGGGACTAGCTTTTACACCGGGGAGCTGTTTTTT
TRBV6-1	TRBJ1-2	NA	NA	CAGTGWGSGYTF	TGTGCCGGAACAGGGTGGGGGAGCGGCTACACCTTC
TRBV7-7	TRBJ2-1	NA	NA	CASRPGAGPDHNEQFF	TGTGCCAGCAGGCCCGGGGCGGGACCAGATCACAATGAGCAGTTCTTC
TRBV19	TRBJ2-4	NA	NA	CASSILQGISHAHKNIQYF	TGTGCCAGTAGTATCCTGCAGGGAATATCCCATGCCCATAAAAACATTCAGTACTTC
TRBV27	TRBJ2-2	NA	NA	CATSRGQNTGELFF	TGTGCCACAAGTAGAGGACAAAACACCGGGGAGCTGTTTTTT
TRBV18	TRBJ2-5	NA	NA	CASSPGQQETQYF	TGTGCCAGCTCACCCGGACAGCAAGAGACCCAGTACTTC
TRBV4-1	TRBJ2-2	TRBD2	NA	CASSTRFPGTSGNTGELFF	TGCGCCAGCAGCACCCGTTTCCCCGGGACTAGCGGGAACACCGGGGAGCTGTTTTTT
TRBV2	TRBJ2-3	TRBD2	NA	CASSGTLSSDTQYF	TGTGCCAGTAGCGGGACATTGAGTTCAGATACGCAGTATTTT
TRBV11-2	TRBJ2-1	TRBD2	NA	CASSLVKGLATNEQFF	TGTGCCAGCAGCTTAGTGAAGGGACTAGCGACAAATGAGCAGTTCTTC
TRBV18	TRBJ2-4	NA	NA	CASSPPLGPNIQYF	TGTGCCAGCTCACCACCGTTGGGGCCAAACATTCAGTACTTC
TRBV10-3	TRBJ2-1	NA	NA	CAISSKHTSSTPVGQFF	TGTGCCATCAGCTCCAAACATACTAGCTCCACCCCCGTTGGGCAGTTCTTC
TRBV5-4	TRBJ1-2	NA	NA	CASRIWAGAENYGYTF	TGTGCCAGCAGGATTTGGGCGGGGGCGGAAAACTATGGCTACACCTTC
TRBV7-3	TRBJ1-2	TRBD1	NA	CASSPPGQGGLAF	TGTGCCAGCAGCCCGCCGGGACAGGGTGGATTAGCCTTC
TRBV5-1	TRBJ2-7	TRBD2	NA	CASSLLAGSSYEQYF	TGCGCCAGCAGCTTACTAGCGGGGAGCTCCTACGAGCAGTACTTC
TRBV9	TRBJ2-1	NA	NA	CASSVRIADYNEQFF	TGTGCCAGCAGCGTCAGAATCGCTGATTACAATGAGCAGTTCTTC
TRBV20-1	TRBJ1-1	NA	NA	CSNQGVTEAFF	TGCAGCAATCAGGGCGTCACTGAAGCTTTCTTT
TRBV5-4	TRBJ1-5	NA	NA	CASSRGPSDQPQHF	TGTGCCAGCAGCCGCGGGCCTTCGGATCAGCCCCAGCATTTT
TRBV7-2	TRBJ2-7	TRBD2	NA	CASSSSGGPHEQYF	TGTGCCAGCAGCTCCTCGGGAGGGCCCCACGAGCAGTACTTC
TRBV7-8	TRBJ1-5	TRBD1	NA	CASSWDRVQPQHF	TGTGCCAGCAGCTGGGACAGGGTTCAGCCCCAGCATTTT
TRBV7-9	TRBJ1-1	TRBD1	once	CASSVDRGRFTEAFF	TGTGCCAGCAGCGTGGACAGGGGGCGGTTTACTGAAGCTTTCTTT
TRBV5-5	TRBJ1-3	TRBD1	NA	CASSPHPDRVGNTIYF	TGTGCCAGCAGCCCTCACCCGGACAGGGTTGGAAACACCATATATTTT
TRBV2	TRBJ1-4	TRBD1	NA	CARSGQEGEKLFF	TGTGCCAGGTCGGGACAGGAGGGTGAAAAACTGTTTTTT
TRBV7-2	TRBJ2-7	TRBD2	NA	CASSSQRGSSYEQYF	TGTGCCAGCAGCTCCCAGCGGGGTAGCTCCTACGAGCAGTACTTC
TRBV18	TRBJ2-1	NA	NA	CASSPGQTNEQFF	TGTGCCAGCTCACCAGGACAGACCAATGAGCAGTTCTTC
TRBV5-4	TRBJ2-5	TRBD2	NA	CASSSGGGAPETQYF	TGTGCCAGCAGCTCTGGCGGGGGGGCCCCAGAGACCCAGTACTTC